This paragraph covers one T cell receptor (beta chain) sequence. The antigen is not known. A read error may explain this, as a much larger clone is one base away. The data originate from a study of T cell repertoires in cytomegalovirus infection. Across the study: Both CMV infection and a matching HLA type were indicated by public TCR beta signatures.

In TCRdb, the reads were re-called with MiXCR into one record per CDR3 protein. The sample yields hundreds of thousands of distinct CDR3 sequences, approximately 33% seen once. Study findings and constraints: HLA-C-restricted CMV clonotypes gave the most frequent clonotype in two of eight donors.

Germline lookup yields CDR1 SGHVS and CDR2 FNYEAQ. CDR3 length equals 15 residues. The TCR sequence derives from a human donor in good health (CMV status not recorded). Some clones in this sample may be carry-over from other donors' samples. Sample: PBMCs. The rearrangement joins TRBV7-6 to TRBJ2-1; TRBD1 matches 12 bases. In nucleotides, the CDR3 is TGTGACAGCAGCTGGGGACAGGGGGCGCGGAATGAGCAGTTCTTC. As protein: CDSSWGQGARNEQFF.